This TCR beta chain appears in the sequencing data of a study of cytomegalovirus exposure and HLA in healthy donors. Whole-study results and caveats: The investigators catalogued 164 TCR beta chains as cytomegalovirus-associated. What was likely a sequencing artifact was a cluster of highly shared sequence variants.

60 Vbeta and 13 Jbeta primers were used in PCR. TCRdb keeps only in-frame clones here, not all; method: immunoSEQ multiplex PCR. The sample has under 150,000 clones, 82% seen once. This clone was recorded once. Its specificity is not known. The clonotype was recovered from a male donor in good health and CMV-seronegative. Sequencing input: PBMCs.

Written as DNA, the CDR3 is TGTGCCAGCAGTTTAACCAGCGGGGTCTGGAGCAATCAGCCCCAGCATTTT. Translating gives CASSLTSGVWSNQPQHF. The rearrangement joins TRBV27 to TRBJ1-5; D unclear. The CDR3 runs to 17 residues. Germline CDR1 MNHEY, CDR2 SMNVEV (reference sequence). The V end was cut by 2 bases, the J end by 1 base, with 15 bases between.